A selection of T cell receptor beta chains follows, all from one sample in a study of blood T cells in healthy people across ages. TCRdb re-called the 5' RACE reads through MiXCR, storing one row per CDR3 protein. The sample includes 1 million or so distinct CDR3 sequences, 45% of them seen just once. The sequencing input was blood. Receptors originate from a woman aged 55-69 years in good health. Each CDR3 is given with its conserved first and last residue. D genes are given only for firm matches. For some rows the clone size is stated as once, few or many, or as a class when expanded; others skip it.

j_call	d_call	v_call	clone_size	cdr3_length	cdr3_nt	cdr3_aa
TRBJ1-1	-	TRBV2	-	10	TGTGCCAGCTCCGGGGAAGAAGCTTTCTTT	CASSGEEAFF
TRBJ2-7	TRBD2	TRBV6-7	-	16	TGTGCCAGCAGTTTAAGCGGCCTAGCGGGTTTCTACGAGCAGTACTTC	CASSLSGLAGFYEQYF
TRBJ2-5	-	TRBV29-1	many	11	TGCAATACAGGTTTCCAAGAGACCCAGTACTTC	CNTGFQETQYF
TRBJ1-5	TRBD1	TRBV28	once	15	TGTGCCAGCAGTGGGACAGGGTATAGCAATCAGCCCCAGCATTTT	CASSGTGYSNQPQHF
TRBJ2-1	TRBD1	TRBV6-5	few	19	TGTGCCAGCAGTTACTCTCCGAGGGATACAGGGGAACAATACAATGAGCAGTTCTTC	CASSYSPRDTGEQYNEQFF
TRBJ2-1	TRBD1	TRBV7-2	few	14	TGTGCCAGCAGCCGGGGACAGGGTTACAATGAGCAGTTCTTC	CASSRGQGYNEQFF
TRBJ2-1	TRBD2	TRBV28	-	14	TGTGCCAGCACGGGGGGGAGAGGCCTTGATGAGCAGTTCTTC	CASTGGRGLDEQFF
TRBJ2-7	-	TRBV7-8	-	15	TGTGCCAGCAGCCGAACCGCCGGGAGAACCTACGAGCAGTACTTC	CASSRTAGRTYEQYF
TRBJ1-1	-	TRBV14	-	16	TGTGCCAGCAGCCAAGATCGAGGAACAGTGAACACTGAAGCTTTCTTT	CASSQDRGTVNTEAFF
TRBJ2-5	TRBD1	TRBV28	few	20	TGTGCCAGCAGTTGGCTGAAAGGGGGACAGGGGGCTGGTCGCCAAGAGACCCAGTACTTC	CASSWLKGGQGAGRQETQYF
TRBJ2-1	-	TRBV7-2	-	15	TGTGCCAGCAGCTTAGTAGAATGGAGATACAATGAGCAGTTCTTC	CASSLVEWRYNEQFF
TRBJ1-1	-	TRBV20-1	-	15	TGCAGTGCTACCCCGGGCGGGGCGAGGATCACTGAAGCTTTCTTT	CSATPGGARITEAFF
TRBJ2-4	-	TRBV29-1	-	15	TGCAGCGTTGAACGATGGACTGGCGGGACCCTTGTGGGGTACTTC	CSVERWTGGTLVGYF
TRBJ2-1	-	TRBV9	-	12	TGTGCCAGCAGCCCCGGAGGATGGGTACTGTTCTTC	CASSPGGWVLFF
TRBJ2-7	TRBD1	TRBV5-1	many	14	TGCGCCAGCAGCTGGGACAGGGGGCCCTACGAGCAGTACTTC	CASSWDRGPYEQYF
TRBJ2-3	-	TRBV2	-	15	TGTGCCAGCAGGCGACAGGACCTCGGAGCAGATACGCAGTATTTT	CASRRQDLGADTQYF
TRBJ2-5	-	TRBV6-1	few	14	TGTGCCAGCAGTGCCGCAGGGGATACAAAGACCCAGTACTTC	CASSAAGDTKTQYF
TRBJ1-2	-	TRBV3-1	-	14	TGTGCCAGCAGCCAAGAGAACCGGCCCTATGGCTACACCTTC	CASSQENRPYGYTF
TRBJ2-7	-	TRBV2	-	12	TGTGCCAGCGCGAGCAATAGCTACGAGCAGTACTTC	CASASNSYEQYF
TRBJ2-1	-	TRBV3-1	-	14	TGTGCCAGCAGTGGGGTGGCCTCCTACAATGAGCAGTTCTTC	CASSGVASYNEQFF
TRBJ2-7	TRBD2	TRBV20-1	-	15	TGCAGTGCTAGCGGACTAGCGGGAGTTACCTACGAGCAGTACTTC	CSASGLAGVTYEQYF
TRBJ2-1	-	TRBV7-2	-	18	TGTGCCAGCAGCTTGGGGGGAGAGCCTGGCTCCCCCTACAATGAGCAGTTCTTC	CASSLGGEPGSPYNEQFF
TRBJ1-4	-	TRBV7-2	few	16	TGTGCCAGCAGCTTAGCGCTGTCTCTTACCAATGAAAAACTGTTTTTT	CASSLALSLTNEKLFF
TRBJ2-5	TRBD2	TRBV29-1	many	13	TGCAGCGTTGTGGGACTAGAAGGGGAGACCCAGTACTTC	CSVVGLEGETQYF
TRBJ2-7	-	TRBV5-1	few	14	TGCGCCAGCAGCTTGGATCTCCAGTTCTACGAGCAGTACTTC	CASSLDLQFYEQYF
TRBJ1-4	-	TRBV7-9	-	16	TGTGCCAGCAGCTCACCCCCCGACATCTACCATGAAAAACTGTTTTTT	CASSSPPDIYHEKLFF
TRBJ2-1	TRBD2	TRBV20-1	-	15	TGCAGTGCTAGATCCCTAGCGGGAGAGAAGAATGAGCAGTTCTTC	CSARSLAGEKNEQFF